The 15 T cell receptor beta chains below all came from one sample that was sequenced in a study of molecular identifiers for immune sequencing clone quantification. MiXCR was run by TCRdb on the PCR reads, yielding one entry per CDR3 protein. The sample yields 460,000 or so distinct CDR3 sequences, about 20% seen once. Material for sequencing was naive CD8+ T cells from blood, with Jurkat cell RNA spiked in. The subset was: FACS-sorted CD8+CD4-CCR7+CD45RA+ naive T cells. The receptors were gathered from a human donor in good health. Some libraries in this study had Jurkat cell RNA spiked in.

This clonotype occurred many times. The gene calls are TRBV12-3 or TRBV12-4 and TRBJ2-3, with TRBD2 matching over 9 bases. The CDR3 sequence is 14 residues long. V was clipped by 8 bases and J by 1 base; unmatched bases: 4. The CDR3 protein is CASDQREGTDTQYF. CDR3 coding DNA: TGTGCCAGCGACCAGCGGGAGGGCACAGATACGCAGTATTTT.

This clonotype was recorded at least ten times. This chain joins TRBV19 and TRBJ2-3; D ambiguous. Per the germline V gene, CDR1 is LNHDA and CDR2 is SQIVND (reference sequence). V was cut by 4 bases and J by 4 bases, with 9 bases left in between. This CDR3 comprises 13 residues. The CDR3 spells CASSTSDADTQYF. The CDR3 DNA reads as TGTGCCAGTAGTACCTCCGACGCAGATACGCAGTATTTT.

On this clonotype itself: This sequence may be a read error, since a much larger clone differs from it by one base. The chain is built from TRBV28 and TRBJ2-7; D might be TRBD1 (6 bases). Germline V gene lookup returns CDR1 MDHEN and CDR2 SYDVKM. This CDR3 contains 16 residues. The CDR3 nucleotides are TGTGCCAACAGTTTACTTAGTGGGGGCCCCACCTACGAGCAGTACTTC. Protein product: CANSLLSGGPTYEQYF.

Comment on this clonotype: A read error may explain this, as a much larger clone is one base away. The chain is built from TRBV13 and TRBJ1-1; TRBD1 agrees at 7 bases. This CDR3 spans 15 amino acids. Germline V gene data show CDR1 as PRHDT and CDR2 as FYEKMQ (reference sequence). Here the CDR3 reads CASGLFRDRATGAFF. DNA of the CDR3: TGTGCCAGCGGCTTATTCCGGGACAGAGCGACCGGGGCTTTCTTT.

The gene calls are TRBV19 and TRBJ2-1, with a tentative D call TRBD2 (5 bases). The germline gives CDR1 LNHDA, CDR2 SQIVND (reference sequence). The CDR3 is 11 amino acids. V shed 7 bases and J shed 5 bases, with 6 bases lying between them. CDR3: CASMRDNEQFF. For the CDR3, the DNA is TGTGCCAGTATGAGGGACAATGAGCAGTTCTTC.

This clonotype has at least ten counts. The chain joins TRBV4-3 to TRBJ1-1; 9 bases line up with TRBD1. The CDR3 consists of 14 residues. The V segment lost 4 bases and the J segment 3 bases; nucleotides outside the gene matches: 3. Germline-derived CDR1 and CDR2 are LGHNA and YSLEER. DNA for the CDR3: TGCGCCAGCAGCCCAGGACAGGGGCACACTGAAGCTTTCTTT. Its protein is CASSPGQGHTEAFF.

This clonotype has at least ten counts. The rearrangement uses TRBV14 and TRBJ2-3; 12 positions agree with TRBD2. Germline V gene sequence: CDR1 SGHDN, CDR2 FVKESK. Losses at the gene ends were 3 bases for V and 1 base for J; bases not matched to a gene: 2. There are 16 residues in the CDR3. As DNA, the CDR3 is TGTGCCAGCAGCCATGGACTAGCGGGACGCACAGATACGCAGTATTTT. This codes for CASSHGLAGRTDTQYF.

This clonotype turned up a few times. Here the CDR3 DNA reads TGTGCCAGCAGTTCCGAGGGGTACGGAAACACCATATATTTT. It specifies CASSSEGYGNTIYF. The chain links TRBV6-6 to TRBJ1-3; D is possibly TRBD1 (5 bases). V was shortened by 4 bases and J by 4 bases, with 11 bases between the two germline ends. This CDR3 is 14 amino acids long. CDR1 MNHNY and CDR2 SVGAGI come from the germline V gene (reference sequence).

The chain employs TRBV27 and TRBJ2-7; D remains unclear. This CDR3 spans 13 amino acids. CDR1 is MNHEY and CDR2 is SMNVEV in the germline V gene (reference sequence). Trimming stripped 7 bases from V and 0 bases from J, with 10 bases between. The CDR3 loop is CASNPDSSYEQYF. The DNA of the CDR3 is TGTGCCAGCAATCCGGATAGCTCCTACGAGCAGTACTTC.

As to this clonotype: Just one base apart from a much larger clone, this may be a read error. V and J are TRBV20-1 and TRBJ2-5, with TRBD1 matching over 10 bases. In germline, CDR1 is DFQATT, CDR2 SNEGSKA (reference sequence). CDR3 length equals 17 residues. After removal of 5 bases from V and 3 bases from J, the junction contained 15 bases not matched to a gene. CDR3 DNA: TGCAGTGCTGGGGTCGACGCCGGGACAGGGGTAGAAGAGACCCAGTACTTC. As protein: CSAGVDAGTGVEETQYF.

A few counts support this clonotype. The chain employs TRBV20-1 and TRBJ1-4; D gene ambiguous. V lost 0 bases to trimming and J lost 8 bases, with 37 bases between them. Per germline, CDR1 DFQATT and CDR2 SNEGSKA (reference sequence). The CDR3 extends over 22 amino acids. DNA for the CDR3: TGCAGTGCTAGAGATCAGAGCGTTGAGGTTCAGGATTGGGAGAATGCGGTAGAAAAACTGTTTTTT. Translated: CSARDQSVEVQDWENAVEKLFF.

V usage is TRBV10-3 and J usage is TRBJ2-2; D unresolved. Trimming left V 4 bases short and J 6 bases short, with 3 bases between. Germline CDR1 ENHRY, CDR2 SYGVKD. The CDR3 totals 11 residues. The CDR3: CAISGSGELFF. The CDR3 nucleotides read TGTGCCATCAGTGGTTCCGGGGAGCTGTTTTTT.

In regard to this clonotype: Just one base apart from a much larger clone, this may be a read error. The rearrangement uses TRBV6-2 or TRBV6-3 and TRBJ1-4; the D is unclear. V was trimmed by 4 bases and J by 8 bases, leaving 17 bases between them. Germline V gene lookup returns CDR1 MNHEY and CDR2 SVGEGT. CDR3 length: 15 amino acids. CDR3 nucleotide sequence: TGTGCCAGCAGTTCCTTCGGCGCCTGGGAAGAAAAACTGTTTTTT. Its protein is CASSSFGAWEEKLFF.

The table lists this clonotype with a few counts. The chain uses TRBV30 and TRBJ2-7; 9 bases map to TRBD1. The CDR3 covers 14 residues. J was trimmed by 2 bases and V by 2 bases; bases with no gene match: 4. Looked up from germline, CDR1 is GTSNPN and CDR2 is SVGIG (reference sequence). The CDR3 reads CAWSPTGGTYEQYF. CDR3 nucleotides: TGTGCCTGGAGTCCGACAGGGGGAACCTACGAGCAGTACTTC.

With regard to this clonotype: A much larger clone differs from this one at a single base, so this may be a read error. The chain uses TRBV7-2 and TRBJ2-1; D may be TRBD2 (6 bases). CDR1 is SGHTA and CDR2 is FQGNSA in the germline V gene. CDR3 length: 14 amino acids. CDR3 sequence reads: CASSFDREYNERFF. As DNA, the CDR3 is TGTGCCAGCAGCTTTGACCGGGAGTACAATGAGCGGTTCTTC.